The rows below give T cell receptor beta chains drawn from one sample of a study of cytomegalovirus exposure and HLA in healthy donors. Data came from immunoSEQ multiplex PCR; TCRdb stores just in-frame clones and leaves some out. Seen here are roughly 290,000 clones, about four fifths observed once, and the top ten hold over 0.3%. The sequencing input was PBMCs. These receptors originate from a girl aged 2 to 9 in good health and CMV-seronegative. Both conserved end residues are part of each CDR3. The D gene is left open where the match is weak. Some rows mark clone size as missing; the rest say once, few, many or name a class of expanded clone.

size: .
J: TRBJ1-1
D: TRBD1
V: TRBV6-1
CDR3: CASSLYGQGNTEAFF
DNA: TGTGCCAGCAGTCTCTATGGACAGGGGAACACTGAAGCTTTCTTT

size: .
J: TRBJ2-7
D: TRBD2
V: TRBV7-2
CDR3: CASSWTSGAYEQYF
DNA: TGTGCCAGCAGTTGGACTAGCGGGGCCTACGAGCAGTACTTC

size: .
J: TRBJ1-1
D: TRBD1
V: TRBV5-1
CDR3: CASSLARAGQANTEAFF
DNA: TGCGCCAGCAGCTTGGCCAGGGCGGGACAGGCGAACACTGAAGCTTTCTTT

size: .
J: TRBJ1-1
D: TRBD1
V: TRBV6-5
CDR3: CASSPLTGETEAFF
DNA: TGTGCCAGCAGCCCCCTGACAGGGGAGACTGAAGCCTTCTTT

size: .
J: TRBJ1-2
D: .
V: TRBV2
CDR3: CASRQGQANYGYTF
DNA: TGTGCCAGCAGACAGGGCCAAGCTAACTATGGCTACACCTTC

size: .
J: TRBJ2-7
D: TRBD2
V: TRBV18
CDR3: CASSPGLVWPGIFYEQYF
DNA: TGTGCCAGCTCACCGGGACTAGTATGGCCCGGAATATTCTACGAGCAGTACTTC

size: once
J: TRBJ2-2
D: TRBD1
V: TRBV27
CDR3: CASSFSRTGGQNTGELFF
DNA: TGTGCCAGCAGCTTCTCCAGGACAGGGGGCCAGAACACCGGGGAGCTGTTTTTT

size: .
J: TRBJ1-6
D: .
V: TRBV5-5
CDR3: CASSDSAGSSYNSPLHF
DNA: TGTGCCAGCAGCGACAGCGCGGGGAGCTCCTATAATTCACCCCTCCACTTT

size: few
J: TRBJ2-1
D: .
V: TRBV5-1
CDR3: CASSLGGLYNEQFF
DNA: TGCGCCAGCAGCTTGGGGGGACTGTACAATGAGCAGTTCTTC

size: .
J: TRBJ2-7
D: .
V: TRBV11-2
CDR3: CASESGREQYF
DNA: TGTGCCAGTGAATCAGGGCGGGAGCAGTACTTC

size: .
J: TRBJ2-7
D: TRBD1
V: TRBV5-5
CDR3: CASSFTPPRDSVPYEQYF
DNA: TGTGCCAGCAGCTTCACGCCCCCCCGGGACAGCGTTCCCTACGAGCAGTACTTC

size: .
J: TRBJ2-7
D: .
V: TRBV5-5
CDR3: CASSLNGEGYEQYF
DNA: TGTGCCAGCAGCTTAAACGGGGAAGGCTACGAGCAGTACTTC

size: .
J: TRBJ1-2
D: .
V: TRBV28
CDR3: CASSLPDSNYGYTF
DNA: TGTGCCAGCAGTTTACCCGACAGTAACTATGGCTACACCTTC

size: .
J: TRBJ1-2
D: .
V: TRBV28
CDR3: CASSSPVRNYGYTF
DNA: TGTGCCAGCAGTTCCCCGGTGCGGAACTATGGCTACACCTTC

size: .
J: TRBJ2-3
D: TRBD2
V: TRBV11-1
CDR3: CASSLGPRAGGPNTQYF
DNA: TGTGCCAGCAGCTTAGGCCCTCGGGCGGGGGGGCCAAATACGCAGTATTTT

size: .
J: TRBJ1-6
D: TRBD1
V: TRBV4-1
CDR3: CASSHDNRGRGSYNSPLHF
DNA: TGCGCCAGCAGCCACGATAACAGGGGGCGAGGCTCCTATAATTCACCCCTCCACTTT

size: .
J: TRBJ1-1
D: .
V: TRBV23-1
CDR3: CASRYEAFF
DNA: TGCGCCAGCAGATATGAAGCTTTCTTT

size: .
J: TRBJ1-5
D: TRBD1
V: TRBV15
CDR3: CATSRGTGRLYSNQPQHF
DNA: TGTGCCACCAGCAGGGGGACAGGGCGATTGTATAGCAATCAGCCCCAGCATTTT

size: once
J: TRBJ1-1
D: .
V: TRBV10-3
CDR3: CAIRRQSNPEAFF
DNA: TGTGCCATCAGGCGACAGTCGAACCCTGAAGCTTTCTTT

size: .
J: TRBJ2-7
D: TRBD2
V: TRBV7-2
CDR3: CASRSTSARWNEQYF
DNA: TGTGCCAGCAGATCTACTAGCGCCCGTTGGAACGAGCAGTACTTC

size: .
J: TRBJ1-1
D: .
V: TRBV6-1
CDR3: CATIYVQLSEAFF
DNA: TGTGCCACCATATACGTTCAACTGAGTGAAGCTTTCTTT

size: .
J: TRBJ2-1
D: .
V: TRBV18
CDR3: CASSPPLIANEQFF
DNA: TGTGCCAGCTCACCACCGTTAATAGCGAATGAGCAGTTCTTC

size: .
J: TRBJ2-5
D: .
V: TRBV29-1
CDR3: CSVEDGWYGETQYF
DNA: TGCAGCGTTGAAGATGGGTGGTACGGGGAGACCCAGTACTTC

size: .
J: TRBJ1-1
D: TRBD1
V: TRBV5-6
CDR3: CASSLRDRGRGAFF
DNA: TGTGCCAGCAGCCTCCGGGACAGGGGAAGGGGAGCTTTCTTT

size: .
J: TRBJ1-4
D: TRBD1
V: TRBV4-1
CDR3: CASSQVRQGAEKLFF
DNA: TGCGCCAGCAGCCAAGTGCGGCAGGGGGCTGAAAAACTGTTTTTT

size: .
J: TRBJ1-1
D: TRBD1
V: TRBV19
CDR3: CASSIVPTGGTEAFF
DNA: TGTGCCAGTAGTATTGTTCCGACAGGGGGCACTGAAGCTTTCTTT

size: .
J: TRBJ2-1
D: .
V: TRBV28
CDR3: CASSLGQNSYNEQFF
DNA: TGTGCCAGCAGTCTCGGACAGAACTCCTACAATGAGCAGTTCTTC

size: .
J: TRBJ1-4
D: .
V: TRBV6-6
CDR3: CASSYGGGNEKLFF
DNA: TGTGCCAGCAGTTACGGTGGGGGCAATGAAAAACTGTTTTTT

size: .
J: TRBJ2-1
D: .
V: TRBV9
CDR3: CASSHRDIYNEQFF
DNA: TGTGCCAGCAGCCACCGGGACATCTACAATGAGCAGTTCTTC